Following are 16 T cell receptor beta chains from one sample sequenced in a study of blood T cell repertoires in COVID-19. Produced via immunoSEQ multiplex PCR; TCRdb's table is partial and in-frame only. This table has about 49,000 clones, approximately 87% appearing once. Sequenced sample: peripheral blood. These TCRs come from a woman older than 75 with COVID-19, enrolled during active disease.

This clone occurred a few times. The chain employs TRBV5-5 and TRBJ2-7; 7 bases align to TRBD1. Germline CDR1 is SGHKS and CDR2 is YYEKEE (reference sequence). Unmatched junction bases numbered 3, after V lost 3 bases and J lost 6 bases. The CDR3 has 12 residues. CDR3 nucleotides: TGTGCCAGCAGCTCAGCAGGGGGCGAGCAGTACTTC. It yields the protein CASSSAGGEQYF.

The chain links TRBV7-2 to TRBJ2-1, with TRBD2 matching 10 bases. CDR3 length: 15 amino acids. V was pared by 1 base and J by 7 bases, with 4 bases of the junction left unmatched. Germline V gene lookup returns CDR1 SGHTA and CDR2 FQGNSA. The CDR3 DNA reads TGTGCCAGCAGCTTAGGCCTAGCGGGAGTTAATGAGCAGTTCTTC. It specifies CASSLGLAGVNEQFF.

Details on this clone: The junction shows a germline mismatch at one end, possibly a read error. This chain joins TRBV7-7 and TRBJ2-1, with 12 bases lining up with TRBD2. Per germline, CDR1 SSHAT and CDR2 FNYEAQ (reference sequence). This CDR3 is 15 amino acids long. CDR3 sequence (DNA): TGTGCTAGCAGCCCGGGACTAGCGGGCCACAATGAGCAGTTCTTC. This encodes CASSPGLAGHNEQFF.

CDR3 in amino acids: CASSEISVGNTIYF. DNA for the CDR3: TGTGCCAGCAGTGAAATCTCAGTTGGAAACACCATATATTTT. This chain links TRBV6-1 with TRBJ1-3; D is ambiguous. The V end lost 2 bases, the J end lost 3 bases, and 8 bases lay between the germline ends. CDR3 size: 14 residues. Germline CDR1 and CDR2: MNHNS and SASEGT.

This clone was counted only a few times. The CDR3, as DNA: TGTGCCAGCTCACAAGACAGGGGTAATTCACCCCTCCACTTT. Encoded protein: CASSQDRGNSPLHF. The chain has TRBV18 and TRBJ1-6; 8 bases match TRBD1. The CDR3 length is 14 residues. Per germline, CDR1 KGHSH and CDR2 LQKENI. J lost 6 bases, V lost 4 bases, and 2 bases had no gene match. Complete variable domain (other parts from reference TRBV18 and TRBJ1-6): NAGVMQNPRHLVRRRGQEARLRCSPMKGHSHVYWYRQLPEEGLKFMVYLQKENIIDESGMPKERFSAEFPKEGPSILRIQQVVRGDSAAYFCASSQDRGNSPLHFGNGTRLTVT.

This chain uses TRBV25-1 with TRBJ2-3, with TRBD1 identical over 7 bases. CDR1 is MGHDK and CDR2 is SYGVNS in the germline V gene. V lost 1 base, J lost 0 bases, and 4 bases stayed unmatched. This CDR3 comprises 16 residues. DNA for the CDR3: TGTGCCAGCAGTGAATGGGCAGGGGGAAGCACAGATACGCAGTATTTT. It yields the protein CASSEWAGGSTDTQYF.

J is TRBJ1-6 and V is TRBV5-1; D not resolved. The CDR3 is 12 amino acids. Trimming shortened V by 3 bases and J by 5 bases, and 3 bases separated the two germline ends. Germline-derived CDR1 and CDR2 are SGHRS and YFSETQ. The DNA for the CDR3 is TGCGCCAGCAGCTCTAATAATTCACCCCTCCACTTT. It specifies CASSSNNSPLHF.

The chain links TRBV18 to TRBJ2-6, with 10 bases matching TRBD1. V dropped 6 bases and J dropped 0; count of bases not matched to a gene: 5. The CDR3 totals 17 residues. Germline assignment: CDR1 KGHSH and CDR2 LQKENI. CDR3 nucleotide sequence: TGTGCCAGCTCGTCCGGGACAGGGGACTCTGGGGCCAACGTCCTGACTTTC. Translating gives CASSSGTGDSGANVLTF.

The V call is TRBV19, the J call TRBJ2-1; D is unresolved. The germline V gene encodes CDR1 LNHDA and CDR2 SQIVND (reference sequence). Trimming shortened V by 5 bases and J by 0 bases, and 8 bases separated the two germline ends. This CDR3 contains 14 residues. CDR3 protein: CASSDRVSYNEQFF. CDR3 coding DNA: TGTGCCAGTAGTGACCGGGTCTCCTACAATGAGCAGTTCTTC.

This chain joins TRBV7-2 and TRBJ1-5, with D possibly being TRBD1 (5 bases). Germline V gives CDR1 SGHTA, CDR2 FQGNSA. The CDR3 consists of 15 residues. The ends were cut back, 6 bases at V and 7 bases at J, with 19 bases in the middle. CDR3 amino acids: CASSPRSGGEQPQHF. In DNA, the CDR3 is TGTGCCAGCAGTCCCCGCAGCGGAGGGGAGCAGCCCCAGCATTTT.

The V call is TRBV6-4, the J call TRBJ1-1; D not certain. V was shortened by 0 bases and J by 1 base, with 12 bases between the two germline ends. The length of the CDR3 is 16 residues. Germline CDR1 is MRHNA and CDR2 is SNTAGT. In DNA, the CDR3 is TGTGCCAGCAGTGACTCGCCGGTAAGGAGGAACACTGAAGCTTTCTTT. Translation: CASSDSPVRRNTEAFF.

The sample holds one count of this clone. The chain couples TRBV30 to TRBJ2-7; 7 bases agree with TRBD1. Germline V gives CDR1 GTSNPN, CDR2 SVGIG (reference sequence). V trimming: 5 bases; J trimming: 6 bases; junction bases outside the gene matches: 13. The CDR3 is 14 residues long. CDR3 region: CAWSTGKFPSEQYF. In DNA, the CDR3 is TGTGCCTGGTCGACAGGGAAGTTCCCCTCCGAGCAGTACTTC.

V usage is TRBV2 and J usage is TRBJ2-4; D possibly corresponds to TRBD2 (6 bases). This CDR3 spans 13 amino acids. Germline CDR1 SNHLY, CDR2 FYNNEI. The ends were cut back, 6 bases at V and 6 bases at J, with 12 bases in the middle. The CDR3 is CASRVGGANIQYF. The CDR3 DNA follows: TGTGCCAGCAGGGTGGGAGGCGCAAACATTCAGTACTTC.

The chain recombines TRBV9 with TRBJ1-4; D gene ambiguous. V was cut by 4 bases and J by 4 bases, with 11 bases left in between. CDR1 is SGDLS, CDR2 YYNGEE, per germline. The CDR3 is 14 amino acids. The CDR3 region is CASSREDINEKLFF. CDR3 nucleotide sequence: TGTGCCAGCAGCCGGGAGGATATTAATGAAAAACTGTTTTTT.

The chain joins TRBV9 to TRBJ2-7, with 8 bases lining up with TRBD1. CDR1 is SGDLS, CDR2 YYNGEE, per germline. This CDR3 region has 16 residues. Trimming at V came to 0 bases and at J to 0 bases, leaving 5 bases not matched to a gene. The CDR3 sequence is CASSVGAGTGSYEQYF. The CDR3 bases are TGTGCCAGCAGCGTAGGGGCCGGGACAGGCTCCTACGAGCAGTACTTC. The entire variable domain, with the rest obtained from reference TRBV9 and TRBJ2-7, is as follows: DSGVTQTPKHLITATGQRVTLRCSPRSGDLSVYWYQQSLDQGLQFLIQYYNGEERAKGNILERFSAQQFPDLHSELNLSSLELGDSALYFCASSVGAGTGSYEQYFGPGTRLTVT.

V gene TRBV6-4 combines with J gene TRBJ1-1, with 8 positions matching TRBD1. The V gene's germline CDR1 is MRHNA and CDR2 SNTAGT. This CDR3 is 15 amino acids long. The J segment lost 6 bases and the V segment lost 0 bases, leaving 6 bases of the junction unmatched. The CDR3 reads CASSDSIGQGAEAFF. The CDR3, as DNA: TGTGCCAGCAGTGACTCGATTGGACAGGGTGCTGAAGCTTTCTTT.